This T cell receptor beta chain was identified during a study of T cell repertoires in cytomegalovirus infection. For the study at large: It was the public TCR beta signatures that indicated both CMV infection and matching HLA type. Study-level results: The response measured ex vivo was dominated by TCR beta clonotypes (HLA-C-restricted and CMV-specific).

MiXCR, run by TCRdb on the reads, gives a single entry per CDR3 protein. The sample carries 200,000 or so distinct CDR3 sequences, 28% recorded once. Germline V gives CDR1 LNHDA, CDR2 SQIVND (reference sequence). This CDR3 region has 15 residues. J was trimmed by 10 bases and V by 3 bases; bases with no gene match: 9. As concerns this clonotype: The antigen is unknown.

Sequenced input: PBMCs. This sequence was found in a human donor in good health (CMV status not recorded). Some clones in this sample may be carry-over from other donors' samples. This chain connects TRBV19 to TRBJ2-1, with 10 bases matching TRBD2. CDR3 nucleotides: TGTGCCAGTAGTATTAGCGGGGGGCAGGCCCTGGAGCAGTTCTTC. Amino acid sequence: CASSISGGQALEQFF.